These 10 T cell receptor beta chains were all obtained from the same sample, sequenced in a study of T cells in Graves' hyperthyroidism and ophthalmopathy. The source material, RNA transcripts, was used to amplify TCR beta CDR3 regions. Researchers ran a first-round RT-PCR on the TCR CDR3 using the HTBI primer set. A single record per CDR3 protein comes from TCRdb applying MiXCR to the multiplex PCR reads. The repertoire consists of roughly 510,000 distinct CDR3 sequences, with about 46% occurring once and the leading ten covering about two fifths. Sequencing was performed on peripheral blood or thyroid tissue (not recorded which). These TCRs come from an adult woman with Graves' disease, either hyperthyroidism or ophthalmopathy (not recorded which).

The rearrangement joins TRBV7-9 to TRBJ1-6; D is perhaps TRBD1 (6 bases). Germline V gene lookup returns CDR1 SEHNR and CDR2 FQNEAQ (reference sequence). This CDR3 comprises 15 residues. Trimming left V 5 bases short and J 6 bases short, with 14 bases between. The CDR3 loop reads CASSNGTGSNSPLHF. CDR3 in DNA: TGTGCCAGCAGCAATGGAACAGGGAGTAATTCACCCCTCCACTTT.

This clonotype was seen once. An end of the junction does not agree with germline; a read error may underlie this. V gene TRBV19 combines with J gene TRBJ2-2; D possibly corresponds to TRBD1 (6 bases). Germline V gene data show CDR1 as LNHDA and CDR2 as SQIVND (reference sequence). The CDR3 extends over 16 amino acids. CDR3 residues: CASSLGQGTNTGELLF. The DNA of the CDR3 is TGTGCCAGTAGTCTCGGGCAGGGGACGAACACCGGGGAGCTGCTTTTT.

This clonotype was counted a few times. The V call is TRBV20-1, the J call TRBJ2-7; D unclear. Per germline, CDR1 DFQATT and CDR2 SNEGSKA (reference sequence). The germline V and J ends were trimmed by 5 bases and 2 bases, with 13 bases remaining between them. The CDR3 length is 13 residues. The CDR3 DNA reads as TGCAGTGCTCTCATGGGCGCCCCCTACGAGCAGTACTTC. Amino acid sequence: CSALMGAPYEQYF.

The chain employs TRBV10-3 and TRBJ1-2; 10 positions match TRBD1. The CDR3 is made up of 14 amino acids. V lost 0 bases to trimming and J lost 7 bases; unmatched junction nucleotides: 2. From germline, CDR1 is ENHRY and CDR2 SYGVKD. The CDR3 protein is CAISESGTGVGYTF. The CDR3 DNA sequence: TGTGCCATCAGTGAGTCCGGGACAGGGGTTGGCTACACCTTC.

This clonotype was seen at least ten times. The CDR3 sequence: CASSLGRTSGRETQYF. CDR3 bases: TGTGCCAGCAGCTTAGGACGGACTAGCGGGAGAGAGACCCAGTACTTC. The chain uses TRBV7-6 and TRBJ2-5, with 13 bases fitting TRBD2. J lost 4 bases, V lost 1 base, and 3 bases had no gene match. The CDR3 is 16 amino acids. Germline V lookup: CDR1 SGHVS, CDR2 FNYEAQ.

The chain carries TRBV29-1 and TRBJ1-1, with TRBD1 identical over 8 bases. In germline, CDR1 is SQVTM, CDR2 ANQGSEA. V trimming: 4 bases; J trimming: 3 bases; junction bases outside the gene matches: 13. This CDR3 is 16 amino acids long. This CDR3 reads CSVGGGRGQDHTEAFF. The CDR3 region has the DNA TGCAGCGTTGGGGGTGGTCGGGGACAGGATCACACTGAAGCTTTCTTT.

At least ten counts were recorded for this clonotype. A much larger clone differs by one base, so this may be a read error. This CDR3 is CASSSGQPGGERYF. The CDR3 DNA follows: TGTGCCAGCAGCTCCGGACAGCCGGGGGGAGAGCGGTACTTC. The chain couples TRBV7-3 to TRBJ2-7; the D gene is possibly TRBD2 (7 bases). Germline V gene data show CDR1 as SGHTA and CDR2 as FQGTGA. The CDR3 loop spans 14 amino acids.

The chain employs TRBV11-2 and TRBJ1-2; 7 bases map to TRBD1. Germline CDR1 is SGHAT and CDR2 is FQNNGV. This CDR3 region has 15 residues. Trimming at V came to 1 base and at J to 5 bases, leaving 7 bases not matched to a gene. The CDR3: CASSLGQGGWYGYTF. In nucleotides, the CDR3 is TGTGCCAGCAGCTTAGGACAGGGAGGATGGTATGGCTACACCTTC. Variable domain in full (rest from reference TRBV11-2 and TRBJ1-2): EAGVAQSPRYKIIEKRQSVAFWCNPISGHATLYWYQQILGQGPKLLIQFQNNGVVDDSQLPKDRFSAERLKGVDSTLKIQPAKLEDSAVYLCASSLGQGGWYGYTFGSGTRLTVV.

In its sample, this clonotype was seen many times. The chain recombines TRBV11-2 with TRBJ1-4; D may be TRBD1 (6 bases). CDR1 is SGHAT, CDR2 FQNNGV, per germline. Trimming removed 4 bases from V and 7 bases from J, with 16 bases in between. The CDR3 length is 15 residues. The CDR3: CASSSGQTISEKLFF. Here the CDR3 DNA reads TGTGCCAGCAGCTCTGGACAGACCATTAGTGAAAAACTGTTTTTT. The whole variable domain, filled in from reference TRBV11-2 and TRBJ1-4, reads EAGVAQSPRYKIIEKRQSVAFWCNPISGHATLYWYQQILGQGPKLLIQFQNNGVVDDSQLPKDRFSAERLKGVDSTLKIQPAKLEDSAVYLCASSSGQTISEKLFFGSGTQLSVL.

In this sample, this clonotype turned up once. The missing conserved phenylalanine or tryptophan at the end of this CDR3 makes a read error likely. No DNA is shown, since the ends of the CDR3 on it are uncertain; the CDR3 is the one TCRdb lists. The CDR3: CSAKGTSGLNM. This rearrangement joins TRBV20-1 to TRBJ1-4. Looked up from germline, CDR1 is DFQATT and CDR2 is SNEGSKA (reference sequence). The CDR3 is 11 residues long, ends included.